This TCR beta chain was sequenced in a study of shared clonotypes between healthy human individuals. Study context: Per-donor plates numbered three CD4 naive, three CD4 memory, two CD8 naive and one CD8 memory. General study findings and limits: The sampled material consisted only of blood, and tissue repertoires are likely to differ.

Positive CCR7 selection of CD45RO-negative cells yielded the naive CD8 cells, and terminally differentiated effector memory CD45RA+ cells were excluded. On this clone: Its specificity is unknown.

About 30,000 T cell genomes (roughly 220 ng DNA) went into each sorted-subset replicate. Libraries were prepared by immunoSEQ multiplex PCR; TCRdb keeps only in-frame clonotypes and omits some of them. The sample includes about 2.1 million clones, just under 95% seen only once; the top ten take under 2%. The junction had 5 bases not matched to a gene; V was cut back by 5 bases and J by 4 bases. The CDR3 length is 14 residues. Germline lookup yields CDR1 MGHDK and CDR2 SYGVNS. The chain couples TRBV25-1 to TRBJ1-5; the match to TRBD1 covers 7 bases. Sequencing was carried out using naive CD8+ T cells from PBMCs. This TCR was recovered from a man younger than 35 in good health. Some clones in this sample may be carry-over from other donors' samples. The CDR3 loop reads CASSPRGGNQPQHF. DNA for the CDR3: TGTGCCAGCAGTCCCAGGGGGGGGAATCAGCCCCAGCATTTT.